Shown below are 14 T cell receptor beta chains from a single sample sequenced in a study of beta chain features in type 1 diabetes. Reverse transcription of all isolated RNA meant that expressed TCRB transcripts were sequenced. The table came from immunoSEQ multiplex PCR; TCRdb's copy has only in-frame clones and leaves some out. Of nearly 350,000 clones in the sample, 6.5% to 10% were seen once. The specimen sequenced was central memory CD4+ T cells from blood. Receptors were obtained from a woman aged 18-30 years in good health.

The V and J genes are TRBV6-5 and TRBJ2-5; TRBD2 aligns across 7 bases. CDR3 length: 15 residues. CDR1 MNHEY and CDR2 SVGAGI come from the germline V gene. V dropped 4 bases and J dropped 7; count of bases not matched to a gene: 12. The CDR3 region has the DNA TGTGCCAGCAGTTTAGGGAGGAGCGGGGAGCGGACCCAGTACTTC. It specifies CASSLGRSGERTQYF.

This clone was counted between two and nine times. This may be a read error, as it is one base from a much larger clone. The V call is TRBV5-4, the J call TRBJ2-3; 7 nucleotides align to TRBD1. The CDR3 totals 14 residues. Germline V gene data show CDR1 as SGHNT and CDR2 as YYREEE (reference sequence). The CDR3 DNA reads as TGCGCCAGCAGCCAAGGACAGGGCACAGATACGCAGTATTTT. It specifies CASSQGQGTDTQYF. Full variable domain (remainder filled in from reference TRBV5-4 and TRBJ2-3): ETGVTQSPTHLIKTRGQQVTLRCSSQSGHNTVSWYQQALGQGPQFIFQYYREEENGRGNFPPRFSGLQFPNYSSELNVNALELDDSALYLCASSQGQGTDTQYFGPGTRLTVL.

There are many counts of this clone. The chain couples TRBV2 to TRBJ2-7, with unresolved D. CDR3 length: 12 amino acids. The V end lost 5 bases, the J end lost 2 bases, and 7 bases lay between the germline ends. Germline V gene data show CDR1 as SNHLY and CDR2 as FYNNEI. CDR3 amino acids: CASSSTAYEQYF. CDR3 bases: TGTGCCAGCAGTTCTACAGCCTACGAGCAGTACTTC.

Only a few counts were recorded for this clone. Being one base from a much bigger clone, this may be a read error. The chain carries TRBV11-3 and TRBJ2-3, with no clear D. The CDR3 spans 12 residues. Trimming took 3 bases from V and 5 from J, leaving 6 bases between them. Germline V gives CDR1 SGHNT, CDR2 YENEEA. CDR3 residues: CASSFVRDTQYF. DNA of the CDR3: TGTGCCAGCAGCTTTGTAAGAGATACGCAGTATTTT.

The chain recombines TRBV4-3 with TRBJ2-3, with D possibly TRBD1 on 6 matching bases. The CDR3 spans 17 residues. Germline CDR1 LGHNA, CDR2 YSLEER. V lost 0 bases and J lost 0, with 13 bases in between. The DNA of the CDR3 is TGCGCCAGCAGCCAAGAGGGACACCTCACTAGCACAGATACGCAGTATTTT. Protein: CASSQEGHLTSTDTQYF.

This clone was detected only a few times. CDR3 region: CASSLAGPDGYTF. CDR3 coding DNA: TGCGCCAGCAGCTTGGCCGGGCCTGATGGCTACACCTTC. The V and J genes are TRBV5-1 and TRBJ1-2; D not resolved. Germline V lookup: CDR1 SGHRS, CDR2 YFSETQ. The CDR3 extends over 13 amino acids. Trimming cost V 0 bases and J 6 bases, with 9 bases left between them.

This chain joins TRBV18 and TRBJ2-3; D remains ambiguous. Germline V gives CDR1 KGHSH, CDR2 LQKENI. The V end lost 7 bases, the J end lost 3 bases, and 5 bases lay between the germline ends. The CDR3 contains 11 residues. The chain's CDR3 is CASFQTDTQYF. DNA for the CDR3: TGTGCCAGCTTCCAAACAGATACGCAGTATTTT.

This clone was observed a handful of times. The V and J genes are TRBV6-5 and TRBJ2-5; possible D gene TRBD2, 6 bases. The CDR3 contains 14 residues. Germline CDR1 and CDR2: MNHEY and SVGAGI. Between the trimmed V and J ends, which lost 2 bases and 6 bases, there was a span of 13 bases. This chain's CDR3 is CASSYGGGGKTQYF. The CDR3 DNA sequence: TGTGCCAGCAGTTACGGTGGGGGAGGAAAGACCCAGTACTTC.

The sample holds a few counts of this clone. This sequence joins TRBV27 and TRBJ2-4; 7 nucleotides agree with TRBD2. Unmatched junction bases numbered 13, after V lost 1 base and J lost 7 bases. From germline, CDR1 is MNHEY and CDR2 SMNVEV (reference sequence). The CDR3 extends over 17 amino acids. Written as DNA, the CDR3 is TGTGCCAGCAGTTTATTTCCACTAGCGACCCTTTCCAACATTCAGTACTTC. This sequence encodes CASSLFPLATLSNIQYF.

The V call is TRBV6-1, the J call TRBJ2-5; perhaps D is TRBD1 or TRBD2 (5 bases each). CDR3 length equals 11 residues. CDR1 is MNHNS and CDR2 is SASEGT in the germline V gene. The V and J ends lost 4 bases and 7 bases respectively, with 7 bases between them. Here the CDR3 reads CASSGGVTQYF. For the CDR3, the DNA is TGTGCCAGCAGTGGAGGGGTGACCCAGTACTTC.

V is TRBV28 and J is TRBJ1-2; no clear D. The CDR3 is 13 amino acids. Germline CDR1 MDHEN, CDR2 SYDVKM. The V end was cut by 5 bases, the J end by 5 bases, with 12 bases between. In nucleotides, the CDR3 is TGTGCCAGCAGTCCAGCGGGCGAGTATGGCTACACCTTC. It is translated as CASSPAGEYGYTF.

The chain employs TRBV7-2 and TRBJ2-1, with D maybe TRBD2 (6 bases). Germline CDR1 SGHTA, CDR2 FQGNSA. V lost 1 base to trimming and J lost 6 bases, with 16 bases between them. This CDR3 region has 16 residues. The CDR3 bases are TGTGCCAGCAGCTTAGGGGTTAGCGGAGGGCTCAATGAGCAGTTCTTC. This encodes CASSLGVSGGLNEQFF.

This clone was seen once. The chain carries TRBV7-9 and TRBJ1-5; D may be TRBD1 (5 bases). V lost 5 bases and J 0 bases, leaving 20 bases between the germline ends. This CDR3 spans 18 amino acids. The germline CDR1 and CDR2 sequences are SEHNR and FQNEAQ (reference sequence). In nucleotides, the CDR3 is TGTGCCAGCAGCGTTACCAAAGGGACGGTCTATAGCAATCAGCCCCAGCATTTT. Translating gives CASSVTKGTVYSNQPQHF.

Only a few counts were recorded for this clone. V gene TRBV27 combines with J gene TRBJ2-7, with 9 bases identical to TRBD2. Germline V lookup: CDR1 MNHEY, CDR2 SMNVEV (reference sequence). CDR3 length: 15 residues. J lost 2 bases, V lost 6 bases, and 8 bases had no gene match. CDR3 residues: CASSGAGGYPYEQYF. The CDR3 nucleotides read TGTGCCAGCAGCGGAGCGGGAGGCTATCCCTACGAGCAGTACTTC.